Below, 17 T cell receptor beta chains from the same sample are listed, as sequenced in a study of cytomegalovirus exposure and HLA in healthy donors. PCR employed 60 Vbeta and 13 Jbeta primers. Assay: immunoSEQ multiplex PCR; the TCRdb copy retains only in-frame clones and omits some. The repertoire includes 150,000 to 200,000 clones, 60% to 80% of them detected once, and 4.9% sits in the top ten. Sequenced input: PBMCs. These receptors originate from a male donor in good health and CMV-seronegative.

This clone was seen a handful of times. The gene calls are TRBV5-6 and TRBJ2-7; tentatively, D is TRBD1 (6 bases). This CDR3 comprises 15 residues. Between the trimmed V and J ends, which lost 0 bases and 0 bases, there was a span of 10 bases. Germline V gives CDR1 SGHDT, CDR2 YYEEEE. CDR3 coding DNA: TGTGCCAGCAGCTTGGGGGCAGGGGTCTCCTACGAGCAGTACTTC. Protein sequence: CASSLGAGVSYEQYF.

This clone has a handful of counts. The CDR3 DNA reads as TGTGCCAGTCAGACAGGCAGGGGGGTTTACGAGCAGTACTTC. This encodes CASQTGRGVYEQYF. V gene TRBV2 combines with J gene TRBJ2-7; D may be TRBD1 (7 bases). CDR3 size: 14 residues. Trimming took off 9 bases at V and 4 bases at J, with 19 bases between the two ends. Germline loops: CDR1 SNHLY, CDR2 FYNNEI.

The chain is built from TRBV7-2 and TRBJ2-2; unclear D gene. Looked up from germline, CDR1 is SGHTA and CDR2 is FQGNSA. The CDR3 sequence is 15 residues long. Trimming left V 3 bases short and J 4 bases short, with 12 bases between. CDR3 in DNA: TGTGCCAGCAGCTTCGGGTGGCTCGGCACCGGGGAGCTGTTTTTT. This encodes CASSFGWLGTGELFF.

The chain combines TRBV6-1 with TRBJ1-5; 8 positions agree with TRBD1. Trimming took 7 bases from V and 4 from J; bases not matched to a gene: 3. This CDR3 region has 13 residues. The germline V gene has CDR1 MNHNS and CDR2 SASEGT. In DNA, the CDR3 is TGTGCCAGCACCAGACAGGGGAATCAGCCCCAGCATTTT. Translation gives CASTRQGNQPQHF.

The table lists this clone with a few counts. The chain joins TRBV5-1 to TRBJ2-6; no clear D. Looked up from germline, CDR1 is SGHRS and CDR2 is YFSETQ. The V gene lost 2 bases and the J gene lost 1 base, with 7 bases spanning the gap. The CDR3 is 15 amino acids. The chain's CDR3 is CASSFSLSGANVLTF. The CDR3 DNA reads TGCGCCAGCAGCTTTTCCTTATCTGGGGCCAACGTCCTGACTTTC.

The V and J genes are TRBV19 and TRBJ1-4; D is possibly TRBD1 (5 bases). V was clipped by 5 bases and J by 5 bases, with 9 bases between them. The CDR3 length is 13 residues. Per germline, CDR1 LNHDA and CDR2 SQIVND (reference sequence). In DNA form, the CDR3 reads TGTGCCAGTAGTTGGACATCCAATGAAAAACTGTTTTTT. Translated, it gives CASSWTSNEKLFF. Complete variable domain (other parts from reference TRBV19 and TRBJ1-4): DGGITQSPKYLFRKEGQNVTLSCEQNLNHDAMYWYRQDPGQGLRLIYYSQIVNDFQKGDIAEGYSVSREKKESFPLTVTSAQKNPTAFYLCASSWTSNEKLFFGSGTQLSVL.

The J gene is TRBJ1-5, the V gene TRBV19; 8 bases align to TRBD1. V shed 4 bases, J shed 5 bases, and the junction held 7 bases outside the gene matches. Germline-derived CDR1 and CDR2 are LNHDA and SQIVND (reference sequence). The CDR3 is 15 residues long. The CDR3 DNA is TGTGCCAGTAGTACTCCCGGACAGGGTTATCAGCCCCAGCATTTT. Its translation is CASSTPGQGYQPQHF.

The chain uses TRBV2 and TRBJ2-3; D is perhaps TRBD2 (6 bases). CDR1 is SNHLY, CDR2 FYNNEI, per germline. Trimming stripped 8 bases from V and 2 bases from J, with 17 bases between. This CDR3 contains 15 residues. The CDR3 is CASRGARRVTDTQYF. The DNA of the CDR3 is TGTGCCAGCCGCGGGGCGCGGAGGGTCACAGATACGCAGTATTTT.

The chain carries TRBV18 and TRBJ1-5, with D possibly being TRBD1 (5 bases). CDR3 length: 16 residues. The V end lost 3 bases, the J end lost 2 bases, and 14 bases lay between the germline ends. The germline CDR1 and CDR2 sequences are KGHSH and LQKENI. CDR3 bases: TGTGCCAGCTCACCGTACAGGAGCACGGGCAATCAGCCCCAGCATTTT. Protein: CASSPYRSTGNQPQHF.

This chain connects TRBV6-5 to TRBJ2-4; maybe TRBD1 (6 bases). The V and J ends lost 7 bases and 7 bases respectively, with 14 bases between them. The CDR3 is 13 residues long. Germline V gives CDR1 MNHEY, CDR2 SVGAGI. The DNA of the CDR3 is TGTGCCAGCACTACAGGGAGTCGGAACATTCAGTACTTC. It specifies CASTTGSRNIQYF.

The rearrangement links TRBV7-9 to TRBJ2-5; 11 nucleotides match TRBD1. CDR3 size: 15 residues. Germline V gene lookup returns CDR1 SEHNR and CDR2 FQNEAQ (reference sequence). V was pared by 3 bases and J by 4 bases, with 4 bases of the junction left unmatched. CDR3 DNA sequence: TGTGCCAGCAGCTTTGCCGGGACAGGGGGAGAGACCCAGTACTTC. Translated: CASSFAGTGGETQYF.

V is TRBV10-2 and J is TRBJ1-4; D remains ambiguous. CDR3 length: 15 amino acids. V shed 0 bases and J shed 6 bases, with 11 bases lying between them. Germline values: CDR1 WSHSY, CDR2 SAAADI. The CDR3 DNA sequence: TGCGCCAGCAGTGAGTCGGGCATTACGGATGAAAAACTGTTTTTT. The encoded protein is CASSESGITDEKLFF.

The gene calls are TRBV7-8 and TRBJ2-1; the D is unclear. V was pared by 3 bases and J by 0 bases, with 9 bases between. This CDR3 has 15 amino acids. The germline CDR1 and CDR2 sequences are SGHVS and FQNEAQ. This CDR3 reads CASSLYFSSYNEQFF. Here the CDR3 DNA reads TGTGCCAGCAGCTTGTATTTTAGCTCCTACAATGAGCAGTTCTTC.

The chain has TRBV4-2 and TRBJ2-7; 8 bases map to TRBD1. Trimming took 0 bases from V and 6 from J; bases not matched to a gene: 10. The CDR3 runs to 16 residues. Germline V gives CDR1 LGHNA, CDR2 YNFKEQ. The CDR3 here is CASSQEGQVFGGEQYF. The CDR3 DNA is TGTGCCAGCAGCCAAGAGGGACAGGTCTTCGGGGGCGAGCAGTACTTC.

The rearrangement joins TRBV11-2 to TRBJ2-7, with D uncertain. The CDR3 contains 13 residues. V was shortened by 5 bases and J by 3 bases, with 11 bases between the two germline ends. CDR1 and CDR2 from the germline V gene are SGHAT and FQNNGV. The CDR3: CASSLHTFYEQYF. CDR3 nucleotide sequence: TGTGCCAGCAGCCTCCACACCTTCTACGAGCAGTACTTC.

This chain joins TRBV5-1 and TRBJ2-1; 8 bases line up with TRBD1. Germline V CDR1 and CDR2: SGHRS, YFSETQ. The CDR3 is 13 amino acids. With V trimmed by 3 bases and J by 6 bases, 2 bases remained unmatched. This chain's CDR3 is CASSSGQGNEQFF. In DNA, the CDR3 is TGCGCCAGCAGCTCAGGACAGGGCAATGAGCAGTTCTTC.

J is TRBJ1-5 and V is TRBV28; D is undetermined. With 6 bases removed from V and 5 bases from J, the gap between germline ends came to 14 bases. The V gene's germline CDR1 is MDHEN and CDR2 SYDVKM. The CDR3 covers 14 residues. CDR3 sequence reads: CASRGRAGDQPQHF. The CDR3 coding sequence is TGTGCCAGCAGGGGGAGGGCGGGTGATCAGCCCCAGCATTTT.